This TCR beta chain appears in the sequencing data of a study of blood T cell repertoires in COVID-19 (dated by TCRdb to 2018 to 2021). Some background on the complete study: Collaborator samples came from the United States, Italy and Spain and covered acute and convalescent phases of COVID-19. The prospective study material was composed of cDNA or gDNA derived from T cells, B-cell-depleted T cells, or PBMCs. The dataset comprised deeply sampled blood TCRbeta repertoires from subjects exposed to, actively infected with, or recovered from COVID-19. A freely available public database, intended as a resource for researchers studying the immune response to SARS-CoV-2, is where the repertoires were released. The samples were drawn from the first 160 participants of the ongoing ImmuneRACE study and from 1,254 subjects provided by 6 global collaborators. Sample metadata almost always included a de-identified subject ID, COVID-19 status, age in years and sex. Where available, HLA class I and class II types were taken from metadata supplied by the sample provider and were not determined by assay-based typing.

TCRbeta CDR3 regions were amplified from genomic DNA using the immunoSEQ Assay, a bias-controlled multiplex PCR. From the authors' description of their analysis: The number of nucleated cells in each sample was estimated from the amplification of reference gene primers within the assay. Sequence reads were collapsed and filtered to measure the absolute abundance of every unique TCRbeta CDR3 rearrangement. For each sample, productive Simpson clonality was calculated as the square root of Simpson's diversity index over productive rearrangements. The source is immuneACCESS, and TCRdb retained only in-frame sequences with V and J called. Part of the clones is not carried over; for the studies checked, unresolved V genes explain less than half of this, and the remainder is unexplained. V, J and clone size were drawn from that table, and D and trimming were deduced from the DNA. The sample contains more than 350,000 clones, over 75% of them found a single time. Together, the top ten hold about 1.4% of the sample.

Comments on this clone: Its antigen remains undetermined. Qualities for individual bases were not recorded, and no much larger clone is one base off.

Paper-wide results and their limitations: Clinical and demographic metadata were provided uncurated, with the amount varying by source and participant.

Enrolling through a virtual design, the prospective study's participants ranged in age from roughly 18 to 95 years and lived across roughly 24 United States geographic areas. In the prospective study, participants were assigned to cohorts based on the clinical history participants reported in a screening survey and a study questionnaire. Exposed participants had been in contact, within 2 weeks of entering the study, with a person who had a PCR-confirmed or clinician-diagnosed case of COVID-19. Mobile phlebotomists in the prospective study collected whole blood, serum and a nasopharyngeal or oropharyngeal swab from every participant. Additional blood draws and questionnaires over an approximately two-month period could optionally be provided by prospective study participants. Blood samples from the prospective study were shipped frozen or at room temperature prior to DNA extraction. CDR1 and CDR2 (SGHRS, YFSETQ) derive from the germline V gene. Trimmed from V: 9 bases; trimmed from J: 4 bases; junction bases lacking a gene match: 8. The CDR3 runs 13 residues from the cysteine to the phenylalanine. The read is trimmed to its CDR3 DNA, 39 bases read in frame from base 1.

The chain is encoded by TRBV5-1 joined to TRBJ1-1; 8 middle bases align to TRBD1. The TCR originated in a woman between 18 and 29 years old who had been exposed to COVID-19. The sequenced sample was PBMCs or T cells enriched from blood (not recorded which). The CDR3 loop reads CATRETGGTEAFF. The DNA reads as follows: TGCGCCACCAGAGAAACAGGGGGCACTGAAGCTTTCTTT.